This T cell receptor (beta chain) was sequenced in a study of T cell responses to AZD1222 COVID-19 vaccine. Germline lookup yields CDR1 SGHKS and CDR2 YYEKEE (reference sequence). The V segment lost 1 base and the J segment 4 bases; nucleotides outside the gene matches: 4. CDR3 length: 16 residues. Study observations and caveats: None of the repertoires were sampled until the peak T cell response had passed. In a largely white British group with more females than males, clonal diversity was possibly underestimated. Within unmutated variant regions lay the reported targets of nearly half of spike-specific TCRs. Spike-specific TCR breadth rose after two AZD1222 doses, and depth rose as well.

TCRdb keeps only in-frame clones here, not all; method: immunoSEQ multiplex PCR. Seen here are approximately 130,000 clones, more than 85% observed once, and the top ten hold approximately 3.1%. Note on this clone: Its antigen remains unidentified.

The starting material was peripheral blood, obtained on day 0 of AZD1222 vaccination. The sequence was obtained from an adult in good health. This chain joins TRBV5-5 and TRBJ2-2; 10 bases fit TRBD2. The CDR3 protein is CASSLNLAGATGELFF. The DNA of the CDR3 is TGTGCCAGCAGCTTGAATCTAGCGGGGGCCACCGGGGAGCTGTTTTTT.